This TCR beta chain was documented in a study of blood T cell repertoires in COVID-19. V shed 3 bases and J 6 bases; nucleotides not matched to a gene: 8. CDR3 size: 14 residues. Germline V gene sequence: CDR1 SEHNR, CDR2 FQNEAQ (reference sequence). Assay used: immunoSEQ multiplex PCR; TCRdb lists only in-frame clones, some missing. Among more than 100,000 clones listed, roughly 84% were seen once. V and J are TRBV7-9 and TRBJ2-7, with 7 bases matching TRBD2. This clonotype was obtained from a woman aged 25 to 39 who had recovered from COVID-19. Sequenced material: PBMCs or T cells enriched from blood (not recorded which). CDR3 sequence (DNA): TGTGCCAGCAGCTTGTCCCTAGCGGAGGGCGAGCAGTACTTC. Its protein product is CASSLSLAEGEQYF.